This T cell receptor (beta chain) was captured by sequencing in a study of blood T cell repertoires in COVID-19. Profiling relied on immunoSEQ multiplex PCR, and the TCRdb table lists in-frame clones only, not all of them. The table lists fewer than 250,000 clones, roughly nine tenths of them singletons. In its sample, this clone was seen a few times. Trimming removed 0 bases from V and 4 bases from J, with 10 bases in between. Germline CDR1 SGHRS, CDR2 YFSETQ. The CDR3 runs 15 residues. This TCR was recovered from a woman between 65 and 79 years old with acute or convalescent COVID-19. The genes are TRBV5-1 and TRBJ2-2; the D gene is possibly TRBD1 (5 bases). Material for sequencing was peripheral blood. The DNA of the CDR3 is TGCGCCAGCAGCTTGGATACAGGTTTCACCGGGGAGCTGTTTTTT. Translated: CASSLDTGFTGELFF.